Given below is one TCR beta chain in context. This record comes from a study of blood T cell repertoires in COVID-19. In the study overall: Sites in the United States, Italy and Spain provided acute and convalescent COVID-19 samples. PBMCs, B-cell-depleted T cells, or T cells provided the cDNA or gDNA that made up the material.

Germline values: CDR1 KGHSH, CDR2 LQKENI. Trimming took off 4 bases at V and 1 base at J, with 10 bases between the two ends. The CDR3 is 14 amino acids. Sequencing used immunoSEQ multiplex PCR; TCRdb keeps in-frame clones, though not all of them. This sample has a few hundred thousand clones, with 84% found just once. The sample was peripheral blood. The chain joins TRBV18 to TRBJ2-5; D may be TRBD1 (6 bases). This TCR was sampled from a middle-aged man who had recovered from COVID-19. The CDR3 loop reads CASSLDRLQETQYF. CDR3 in DNA: TGTGCCAGCTCACTGGACAGACTCCAAGAGACCCAGTACTTC.